The next 8 T cell receptor beta chains were all read from a single sample in a study of OX40 agonist ivuxolimab in advanced cancers. The protocol was immunoSEQ multiplex PCR, while the TCRdb copy is restricted to in-frame clones and leaves out a portion. The table records tens of thousands of clones, approximately 81% of them present only once. Material: CD4+ or CD8+ T cells sorted from blood, obtained in a trial of the OX40 agonist ivuxolimab. These receptors originate from an adult with an advanced solid tumor such as melanoma, head and neck, liver or kidney cancer.

CDR3 in DNA: TGTGCCAGCAGCTTAGGCCGGGGCAGGGGAAATGAGCAGTTCTTC. This encodes CASSLGRGRGNEQFF. This chain uses TRBV13 with TRBJ2-1; TRBD1 might be the D (6 bases). Trimming cost V 0 bases and J 7 bases, with 13 bases left between them. CDR1 and CDR2 (germline): PRHDT, FYEKMQ (reference sequence). This CDR3 spans 15 amino acids.

This clone counts as medium-sized (0.01 to 0.1%). The V gene is TRBV2, the J gene TRBJ2-7; TRBD2 is a possible D gene (6 bases). V shed 4 bases and J shed 4 bases, with 11 bases lying between them. The CDR3 is 13 residues long. Germline values: CDR1 SNHLY, CDR2 FYNNEI. The CDR3 DNA follows: TGTGCCAGCAGTGGGGACTCTTCTTACGAGCAGTACTTC. Translated, it gives CASSGDSSYEQYF.

This sequence joins TRBV5-1 and TRBJ1-1; no clear D. CDR1 and CDR2 (germline): SGHRS, YFSETQ. The CDR3 has 13 amino acids. Trimming cost V 2 bases and J 0 bases, with 5 bases left between them. The chain's CDR3 is CASSFTVNTEAFF. In nucleotides, the CDR3 is TGCGCCAGCAGCTTCACCGTGAACACTGAAGCTTTCTTT.

J is TRBJ2-1 and V is TRBV20-1; D is ambiguous. Germline assignment: CDR1 DFQATT and CDR2 SNEGSKA (reference sequence). The ends were cut back, 4 bases at V and 8 bases at J, with 6 bases in the middle. This CDR3 comprises 10 residues. The CDR3 sequence: CSATRHEQFF. Here the CDR3 DNA reads TGCAGTGCTACACGTCATGAGCAGTTCTTC.

V gene TRBV21-1 combines with J gene TRBJ2-3. TRBV21-1 corresponds to a pseudogene. The CDR3 is 16 amino acids. CDR3 sequence (DNA): TGTGCCAGCACTTGCCGGATCCTAAAAACCACAGATACGCAGTATTTT. Translating gives CASTCRILKTTDTQYF.

The chain combines TRBV27 with TRBJ2-5; maybe TRBD1 (6 bases). The V gene's germline CDR1 is MNHEY and CDR2 SMNVEV (reference sequence). There are 14 residues in the CDR3. Trimming took off 3 bases at V and 1 base at J, with 9 bases between the two ends. The CDR3 nucleotides read TGTGCCAGCAGTTTTTTGGACAGCCAAGAGACCCAGTACTTC. Protein sequence: CASSFLDSQETQYF.

The chain carries TRBV7-6 and TRBJ1-2; D gene uncertain. The CDR3 is 16 residues long. Germline V CDR1 and CDR2: SGHVS, FNYEAQ. Trimming pared 5 bases from V and 4 bases from J, leaving 20 bases between. The CDR3 protein is CASSLRPGDPSYGYTF. In DNA form, the CDR3 reads TGTGCCAGCAGCCTCCGCCCCGGTGATCCTTCCTATGGCTACACCTTC.

V and J are TRBV6-1 and TRBJ2-3, with TRBD1 matching over 7 bases. From germline, CDR1 is MNHNS and CDR2 SASEGT. The CDR3 loop spans 12 amino acids. The V and J ends lost 7 bases and 4 bases, in that order; junction bases with no gene match: 2. The CDR3 nucleotides are TGTGCCAGCATTACAGGGGCAGATACGCAGTATTTT. Translation: CASITGADTQYF.